The following is a T cell receptor beta chain sequence with its context. As yet, its antigen is unknown. Looked up from germline, CDR1 is SGHRS and CDR2 is YFSETQ. Trimming took off 7 bases at V and 2 bases at J, with 12 bases between the two ends. CDR3 length equals 14 residues. The data stem from a study of T cells in narcolepsy. Study background: Patients with NT1 or NT2 and healthy control donors were enrolled.

Study-level results: Healthy controls reportedly lacked the autoreactive clonotypes serially found in patients' blood. Comparing one patient's CSF and blood CD4+ clonotypes highlighted HCRT- and TRIB2-specific autoreactive clonotypes. Some memory CD4+ repertoires had no autoreactive clone sequences.

Assay: immunoSEQ multiplex PCR; the TCRdb copy retains only in-frame clones and omits some. The sample carries about 40,000 clones, 70% to 90% recorded once. This chain uses TRBV5-1 with TRBJ2-2; D is uncertain. This TCR was recovered from a human donor with narcolepsy. Sequenced sample: CD45RA- memory CD4+ T cells from PBMCs. The CDR3: CASSLEYNTGELFF. For the CDR3, the DNA is TGCGCCAGCTCCCTTGAGTATAACACCGGGGAGCTGTTTTTT.